A single sample gave rise to the 30 T cell receptor beta chains below, sequenced in a study of Ad26.COV2.S vaccination and SARS-CoV-2 variants. Treatment here: roughly 20 received Ad26.COV2.S at low or high dose, single or two shots; 5 received placebo; per-sample allocation not given. The samples date from day 63 after the first vaccine or placebo injection. TCRdb's table, derived via immunoSEQ multiplex PCR, lists solely in-frame clones and lacks some. The sample yields about 350,000 clones, 80% to 90% seen once. This sample comprised peripheral blood, obtained in a trial of Ad26.COV2.S vaccine versus placebo. The receptors were sampled from a person aged 18 to 65 who received the Ad26.COV2.S COVID-19 vaccine or a placebo.

In its sample, this clone was seen once. This chain joins TRBV5-1 and TRBJ2-1; the match to TRBD2 covers 11 bases. Looked up from germline, CDR1 is SGHRS and CDR2 is YFSETQ. Losses at the gene ends were 4 bases for V and 7 bases for J; bases not matched to a gene: 10. The CDR3 loop spans 16 amino acids. The CDR3 DNA sequence: TGCGCCAGCAGCCCAATGACTAGCGGGACCACAAATGAGCAGTTCTTC. Translated: CASSPMTSGTTNEQFF. The full variable domain, completed using reference TRBV5-1 and TRBJ2-1, is KAGVTQTPRYLIKTRGQQVTLSCSPISGHRSVSWYQQTPGQGLQFLFEYFSETQRNKGNFPGRFSGRQFSNSRSEMNVSTLELGDSALYLCASSPMTSGTTNEQFFGPGTRLTVL.

This chain uses TRBV30 with TRBJ2-1; 9 bases fit TRBD1. CDR1 is GTSNPN and CDR2 is SVGIG in the germline V gene (reference sequence). The CDR3 contains 15 residues. The V and J ends lost 4 bases and 8 bases, in that order; junction bases with no gene match: 12. CDR3: CAWTNRDREADEQFF. The CDR3 DNA follows: TGTGCCTGGACCAACAGGGACAGGGAGGCGGATGAGCAGTTCTTC.

The genes are TRBV7-3 and TRBJ2-5; the D call may be TRBD1 or TRBD2 (5 bases each). Per germline, CDR1 SGHTA and CDR2 FQGTGA. V was cut by 5 bases and J by 5 bases, with 12 bases left in between. The CDR3 is made up of 13 amino acids. This CDR3 is CASSMGVGETQYF. The CDR3 bases are TGTGCCAGCAGCATGGGGGTTGGGGAGACCCAGTACTTC. The entire variable domain, with the rest obtained from reference TRBV7-3 and TRBJ2-5, is as follows: GAGVSQTPSNKVTEKGKYVELRCDPISGHTALYWYRQSLGQGPEFLIYFQGTGAADDSGLPNDRFFAVRPEGSVSTLKIQRTERGDSAVYLCASSMGVGETQYFGPGTRLLVL.

J is TRBJ2-2 and V is TRBV7-9; 9 positions agree with TRBD2. Germline V CDR1 and CDR2: SEHNR, FQNEAQ (reference sequence). This CDR3 has 17 amino acids. The ends lost 6 bases at V and 2 bases at J; junction bases unmatched: 10. In nucleotides, the CDR3 is TGTGCCAGCAGGGCGCCGATGCGGGAGGGCAACACCGGGGAGCTGTTTTTT. Its translation: CASRAPMREGNTGELFF.

The rearrangement uses TRBV7-2 and TRBJ1-6; D is undetermined. V dropped 1 base and J dropped 7 bases, with 14 bases sitting between them. The CDR3 is 16 amino acids. Germline-derived CDR1 and CDR2 are SGHTA and FQGNSA. The CDR3 DNA sequence: TGTGCCAGCAGCTTAGGTATAGGGATGAGGAATTCACCCCTCCACTTT. It translates to CASSLGIGMRNSPLHF. Looking up the rest from reference TRBV7-2 and TRBJ1-6 gives the full variable domain: GAGVSQSPSNKVTEKGKDVELRCDPISGHTALYWYRQSLGQGLEFLIYFQGNSAPDKSGLPSDRFSAERTGGSVSTLTIQRTQQEDSAVYLCASSLGIGMRNSPLHFGNGTRLTVT.

This chain uses TRBV11-2 with TRBJ2-7; D gene uncertain. The CDR3 totals 14 residues. Germline CDR1 reads SGHAT; CDR2 reads FQNNGV. Deletions cut 5 bases from V and 6 bases from J, with 17 bases between. The CDR3 region has the DNA TGTGCCAGCAGCCCCCCAGCCAGCTTGCTCGAGCAGTACTTC. As protein: CASSPPASLLEQYF.

The rearrangement joins TRBV6-5 to TRBJ1-2; D is uncertain. Germline CDR1 MNHEY, CDR2 SVGAGI. V lost 10 bases, J lost 2 bases, and 14 bases lay in between. There are 13 residues in the CDR3. This CDR3 is CAIKGWLNYGYTF. The CDR3, as DNA: TGTGCCATCAAGGGCTGGTTAAACTATGGCTACACCTTC.

This clone was seen a handful of times. The CDR3: CASSRGGDRYNQPQHF. CDR3 nucleotides: TGTGCCAGTAGTAGGGGAGGGGACAGGTACAATCAGCCCCAGCATTTT. This sequence joins TRBV19 and TRBJ1-5, with TRBD1 matching over 8 bases. The V gene's germline CDR1 is LNHDA and CDR2 SQIVND (reference sequence). J lost 3 bases, V lost 4 bases, and 8 bases had no gene match. This CDR3 has 16 residues.

The chain links TRBV27 to TRBJ1-5, with 8 bases that match TRBD1. This CDR3 comprises 13 residues. The germline V gene encodes CDR1 MNHEY and CDR2 SMNVEV (reference sequence). Losses at the gene ends were 10 bases for V and 1 base for J; bases not matched to a gene: 3. CDR3 nucleotides: TGTGCCAACAGGACAGGGAGCAATCAGCCCCAGCATTTT. This translates into CANRTGSNQPQHF.

The V gene is TRBV29-1, the J gene TRBJ1-2, with 7 bases lining up with TRBD1. Germline V gene sequence: CDR1 SQVTM, CDR2 ANQGSEA. V gave up 3 bases and J gave up 5 bases; unmatched junction bases: 9. This CDR3 has 14 amino acids. In DNA, the CDR3 is TGCAGCGTTGACGTTCAGGGGGAGAGGTATGGCTACACCTTC. Its protein is CSVDVQGERYGYTF.

In regard to this clone: One end of the junction varies from germline; a read error may be responsible. This sequence joins TRBV7-7 and TRBJ2-2, with D possibly matching TRBD2 (6 bases). The CDR3 is 13 amino acids. The V gene's germline CDR1 is SSHAT and CDR2 FNYEAQ (reference sequence). CDR3 in amino acids: CASSLAGPGELFF. CDR3 sequence (DNA): TGTGCTAGCAGCCTTGCGGGGCCCGGGGAGCTGTTTTTT. The variable domain in full, with the rest retrieved from reference TRBV7-7 and TRBJ2-2, is GAGVSQSPRYKVTKRGQDVTLRCDPISSHATLYWYQQALGQGPEFLTYFNYEAQPDKSGLPSDRFSAERPEGSISTLTIQRTEQRDSAMYRCASSLAGPGELFFGEGSRLTVL.

The CDR3: CASSKTTGKGNQPQHF. Written as DNA, the CDR3 is TGTGCCAGTAGTAAAACGACAGGGAAAGGCAATCAGCCCCAGCATTTT. This chain joins TRBV19 and TRBJ1-5, with 7 bases lining up with TRBD1. The CDR3 is made up of 16 amino acids. V was clipped by 4 bases and J by 2 bases; unmatched bases: 8. Looked up from germline, CDR1 is LNHDA and CDR2 is SQIVND (reference sequence).

This clone was seen a handful of times. The rearrangement joins TRBV27 to TRBJ1-4, with D possibly matching TRBD1 (5 bases). Germline values: CDR1 MNHEY, CDR2 SMNVEV (reference sequence). This CDR3 region has 13 residues. V lost 3 bases and J lost 8, with 10 bases in between. The CDR3 reads CASSFQRGEKLFF. For the CDR3, the DNA is TGTGCCAGCAGTTTCCAAAGGGGAGAAAAACTGTTTTTT.

The J gene is TRBJ1-5, the V gene TRBV6-6, with a possible D match to TRBD1 (6 bases). The CDR3 extends over 14 amino acids. Germline lookup yields CDR1 MNHNY and CDR2 SVGAGI (reference sequence). The germline V and J ends were trimmed by 2 bases and 3 bases, with 8 bases remaining between them. CDR3 sequence reads: CASSYDRPNQPQHF. The CDR3 DNA follows: TGTGCCAGCAGTTACGACAGGCCCAATCAGCCCCAGCATTTT.

The V call is TRBV10-2, the J call TRBJ2-3; weak D call: TRBD2 (6 bases). V lost 3 bases, J lost 0 bases, and 13 bases lay in between. Looked up from germline, CDR1 is WSHSY and CDR2 is SAAADI. CDR3 length: 16 residues. The CDR3, as DNA: TGCGCCAGCAGTGACAACGGACTATCTAGCACAGATACGCAGTATTTT. It encodes CASSDNGLSSTDTQYF.

The V call is TRBV2, the J call TRBJ1-1; D unclear. The V end lost 4 bases, the J end lost 6 bases, and 15 bases lay between the germline ends. Per the germline V gene, CDR1 is SNHLY and CDR2 is FYNNEI. This CDR3 spans 14 amino acids. The CDR3 loop reads CASSVIIYYAEAFF. The CDR3, as DNA: TGTGCCAGCAGTGTGATAATCTACTATGCTGAAGCTTTCTTT. Based on the CDR3 plus reference TRBV2 and TRBJ1-1, the full variable domain is EPEVTQTPSHQVTQMGQEVILRCVPISNHLYFYWYRQILGQKVEFLVSFYNNEISEKSEIFDDQFSVERPDGSNFTLKIRSTKLEDSAMYFCASSVIIYYAEAFFGQGTRLTVV.

This clone occurred once. This chain uses TRBV7-2 with TRBJ1-2; TRBD1 matches at 8 bases. The ends lost 0 bases at V and 7 bases at J; junction bases unmatched: 10. Germline V gene data show CDR1 as SGHTA and CDR2 as FQGNSA. CDR3 length: 16 residues. The CDR3 region has the DNA TGTGCCAGCAGCTTAGCGCCAGAGGACAGGGTAACTGGCTACACCTTC. The encoded protein is CASSLAPEDRVTGYTF.

This chain joins TRBV2 and TRBJ2-5, with no clear D. The germline gives CDR1 SNHLY, CDR2 FYNNEI. The CDR3 contains 13 residues. Trimming left V 1 base short and J 0 bases short, with 3 bases between. DNA for the CDR3: TGTGCCAGCAGTGAAGGGCACCAAGAGACCCAGTACTTC. It codes for CASSEGHQETQYF. Full variable domain (outside the CDR3, taken from reference TRBV2 and TRBJ2-5): EPEVTQTPSHQVTQMGQEVILRCVPISNHLYFYWYRQILGQKVEFLVSFYNNEISEKSEIFDDQFSVERPDGSNFTLKIRSTKLEDSAMYFCASSEGHQETQYFGPGTRLLVL.

This clone was counted a few times. The genes are TRBV19 and TRBJ1-5; maybe TRBD1 (6 bases). V lost 8 bases and J 0 bases, leaving 11 bases between the germline ends. This CDR3 region has 14 residues. Germline CDR1 LNHDA, CDR2 SQIVND (reference sequence). DNA of the CDR3: TGTGCCAGTGTAGACAGGTATAGCAATCAGCCCCAGCATTTT. Its translation is CASVDRYSNQPQHF.

J is TRBJ2-5 and V is TRBV11-2, with 14 bases that match TRBD2. Germline V gene sequence: CDR1 SGHAT, CDR2 FQNNGV. The CDR3 totals 18 residues. J lost 3 bases, V lost 0 bases, and 6 bases had no gene match. The CDR3 DNA reads TGTGCCAGCAGCTTAGATAAAGGACTAGCGGGAGGAGAAGAGACCCAGTACTTC. It encodes CASSLDKGLAGGEETQYF.

The rearrangement links TRBV18 to TRBJ1-4; a weak D match, TRBD1 (5 bases). This CDR3 has 16 residues. Per the germline V gene, CDR1 is KGHSH and CDR2 is LQKENI. The germline V and J ends were trimmed by 3 bases and 3 bases, with 14 bases remaining between them. CDR3 bases: TGTGCCAGCTCACCGATACGCCAGGGAGCTAATGAAAAACTGTTTTTT. Its protein is CASSPIRQGANEKLFF.

This clone was seen just once. This CDR3 reads CASSLLGSTYEQYF. The DNA for the CDR3 is TGTGCCAGCAGTTTATTGGGTTCGACCTACGAGCAGTACTTC. The chain recombines TRBV27 with TRBJ2-7; no clear D. Germline loops: CDR1 MNHEY, CDR2 SMNVEV (reference sequence). The V and J ends lost 1 base and 2 bases respectively, with 9 bases between them. CDR3 length: 14 amino acids.

CDR3 nucleotide sequence: TGTGCCAGCAGCTTAGTGGTAGCCAAAAACATTCAGTACTTC. Protein product: CASSLVVAKNIQYF. The chain uses TRBV7-3 and TRBJ2-4, with D unclear. In germline, CDR1 is SGHTA, CDR2 FQGTGA. The CDR3 covers 14 residues. V was cut by 2 bases and J by 0 bases, with 5 bases left in between. The complete variable domain, with remaining parts taken from reference TRBV7-3 and TRBJ2-4, reads GAGVSQTPSNKVTEKGKYVELRCDPISGHTALYWYRQSLGQGPEFLIYFQGTGAADDSGLPNDRFFAVRPEGSVSTLKIQRTERGDSAVYLCASSLVVAKNIQYFGAGTRLSVL.

J is TRBJ2-1 and V is TRBV3-1 (or the pseudogene TRBV3-2), with D perhaps matching TRBD1 (6 bases). Germline V gene data show CDR1 as LGHDT and CDR2 as YNNKEL (reference sequence). V dropped 0 bases and J dropped 2 bases, with 20 bases sitting between them. The CDR3 has 19 residues. The CDR3 coding sequence is TGTGCCAGCAGCCAAGATAATTTACAGGGTTCCCTCACCTACAATGAGCAGTTCTTC. This encodes CASSQDNLQGSLTYNEQFF.

V and J are TRBV7-9 and TRBJ1-6, with 10 positions matching TRBD1. From germline, CDR1 is SEHNR and CDR2 FQNEAQ (reference sequence). CDR3 length: 17 residues. J lost 5 bases, V lost 7 bases, and 11 bases had no gene match. The chain's CDR3 is CASTAPRGTGDNSPLHF. The DNA of the CDR3 is TGTGCCAGCACTGCCCCTCGGGGGACAGGGGATAATTCACCCCTCCACTTT. Supplemented by reference TRBV7-9 and TRBJ1-6, the full variable domain reads DTGVSQNPRHKITKRGQNVTFRCDPISEHNRLYWYRQTLGQGPEFLTYFQNEAQLEKSRLLSDRFSAERPKGSFSTLEIQRTEQGDSAMYLCASTAPRGTGDNSPLHFGNGTRLTVT.

V gene TRBV19 combines with J gene TRBJ2-7, with 7 positions matching TRBD1. The CDR3 runs to 14 residues. The germline V gene has CDR1 LNHDA and CDR2 SQIVND (reference sequence). V gave up 5 bases and J gave up 6 bases; unmatched junction bases: 10. The CDR3 nucleotides read TGTGCCAGTAGTCCTAGGGACAGAGAGTTCGAGCAGTACTTC. Its protein is CASSPRDREFEQYF.

The rearrangement uses TRBV7-9 and TRBJ1-1, with D unclear. Trimming pared 5 bases from V and 4 bases from J, leaving 8 bases between. Germline V CDR1 and CDR2: SEHNR, FQNEAQ (reference sequence). The length of the CDR3 is 12 residues. For the CDR3, the DNA is TGTGCCAGCAGCGTCTCTGTCACTGAAGCTTTCTTT. Its translation: CASSVSVTEAFF.

Of note for this clone: Other DNA sequences within the sample encode an identical CDR3. The CDR3: CASSVGGSNEKLFF. CDR3 coding DNA: TGTGCCAGCAGCGTCGGAGGGTCTAATGAAAAACTGTTTTTT. The rearrangement uses TRBV9 and TRBJ1-4; D uncertain. This CDR3 has 14 amino acids. V lost 2 bases to trimming and J lost 3 bases, with 8 bases between them. Germline CDR1 is SGDLS and CDR2 is YYNGEE.

The chain has TRBV9 and TRBJ1-1; D may be TRBD1 (5 bases). V lost 0 bases, J lost 1 base, and 10 bases lay in between. CDR3 length equals 15 residues. Germline V gives CDR1 SGDLS, CDR2 YYNGEE. The CDR3 loop is CASSVGDGTNTEAFF. The CDR3 DNA reads TGTGCCAGCAGCGTAGGGGACGGCACGAACACTGAAGCTTTCTTT.

The chain uses TRBV19 and TRBJ2-7; the match to TRBD1 covers 9 bases. Germline V gives CDR1 LNHDA, CDR2 SQIVND (reference sequence). The CDR3 contains 13 residues. V lost 5 bases and J lost 3; bases outside the gene matches: 2. CDR3 DNA sequence: TGTGCCAGTAGTGCGGGACAGGGCTACGAGCAGTACTTC. This gives the protein CASSAGQGYEQYF.